The rows below give T cell receptor beta chains drawn from one sample of a study of T cell responses to AZD1222 COVID-19 vaccine. Profiled with immunoSEQ multiplex PCR; TCRdb holds only in-frame clones, not every one. The sample lists 65,000 to 75,000 clones, 88% occurring once. Sequenced here: peripheral blood, sampled 28 days after the second dose of the MenACWY control vaccine. The source is an adult who received the MenACWY meningococcal vaccine as a control. CDR3s include the opening cysteine and the closing phenylalanine or tryptophan. A D gene is named only where the DNA matches it firmly. Clone sizes are given selectively: once, few, many, or a class where the clone is expanded.

cdr3_aa,cdr3_nt,j_call,v_call,clone_size,d_call,cdr3_length
CASSEARTGQETQYF,TGTGCCAGCAGTGAAGCGAGGACAGGGCAAGAGACCCAGTACTTC,TRBJ2-5,TRBV6-1,once,TRBD1,15
CASTETAQGTYGYTF,TGTGCCAGTACCGAAACGGCCCAGGGTACCTATGGCTACACCTTC,TRBJ1-2,TRBV19,NA,NA,15
CASSPMSSYEQYF,TGTGCCAGCTCACCGATGTCCTCCTACGAGCAGTACTTC,TRBJ2-7,TRBV18,NA,NA,13
CASSQGSLAGEQFF,TGTGCCAGCAGCCAAGGGTCACTAGCGGGTGAGCAGTTCTTC,TRBJ2-1,TRBV3-1/TRBV3-2,NA,TRBD2,14
CASSLTDYYEQYF,TGCGCCAGCAGCCTGACAGATTACTACGAGCAGTACTTC,TRBJ2-7,TRBV5-1,once,NA,13
CASSFSQNTEAFF,TGTGCCAGCAGTTTCTCGCAGAACACTGAAGCTTTCTTT,TRBJ1-1,TRBV27,few,NA,13
CASSDSGQGADTQYF,TGCGCCAGCAGTGATTCGGGACAGGGTGCAGATACGCAGTATTTT,TRBJ2-3,TRBV5-1,NA,TRBD1,15
CASRRDPGEIGAQHF,TGTGCCAGCAGGAGGGACCCTGGTGAGATCGGGGCCCAGCATTTT,TRBJ1-5,TRBV7-2,NA,NA,15
CASGGTGELFF,TGTGCCAGCGGGGGAACCGGGGAGCTGTTTTTT,TRBJ2-2,TRBV2,NA,NA,11
CASSLAQNTGELFF,TGTGCCAGCAGCTTAGCACAGAACACCGGGGAGCTGTTTTTT,TRBJ2-2,TRBV7-9,NA,NA,14
CASSSWAYNSPLHF,TGTGCCAGCAGTTCATGGGCCTATAATTCACCCCTCCACTTT,TRBJ1-6,TRBV6-5,few,NA,14
CASSPWTGYEQYF,TGTGCCAGTAGTCCCTGGACAGGGTACGAGCAGTACTTC,TRBJ2-7,TRBV19,NA,TRBD1,13
CASSLAHLDQPQHF,TGTGCCAGCAGCTTGGCCCATCTGGATCAGCCCCAGCATTTT,TRBJ1-5,TRBV7-2,NA,NA,14
CASSPGNRSPEAFF,TGTGCCAGCTCACCAGGGAACAGAAGCCCTGAAGCTTTCTTT,TRBJ1-1,TRBV18,NA,NA,14
CASSSQVGAETQYF,TGTGCCAGCAGCTCCCAAGTCGGGGCTGAGACCCAGTACTTC,TRBJ2-5,TRBV2,NA,NA,14
CASRDPNNATNEKLFF,TGTGCCAGCAGGGACCCCAATAACGCAACTAATGAAAAACTGTTTTTT,TRBJ1-4,TRBV2,NA,NA,16
CASTNPRGALNSGANVLTF,TGTGCCAGTACCAATCCCCGGGGGGCCCTCAACTCTGGGGCCAACGTCCTGACTTTC,TRBJ2-6,TRBV19,NA,NA,19
CASTRDKARGYTF,TGTGCCAGCACCAGGGACAAGGCCCGTGGCTACACCTTC,TRBJ1-2,TRBV6-5,NA,NA,13
CASSLSTGVVNNSPLHF,TGTGCCAGCAGTTTATCAACAGGGGTGGTTAACAACTCACCCCTCCACTTT,TRBJ1-6,TRBV28,NA,TRBD1,17
CASSETGRQFF,TGTGCCAGCAGCGAGACAGGGAGGCAGTTCTTC,TRBJ2-1,TRBV12-3/TRBV12-4,once,TRBD1,11
CSVRDRGGQPQHF,TGCAGCGTTCGGGACAGGGGCGGTCAGCCCCAGCATTTT,TRBJ1-5,TRBV29-1,NA,TRBD1,13
CASSWFVRATGELFF,TGTGCCAGTAGCTGGTTTGTTAGAGCCACCGGGGAGCTGTTTTTT,TRBJ2-2,TRBV19,NA,NA,15
CASSLGGAQETQYF,TGTGCCAGCAGCTTAGGCGGGGCTCAAGAGACCCAGTACTTC,TRBJ2-5,TRBV7-3,once,NA,14
CASSPLGQGSSYEQYF,TGTGCCAGCTCACCATTGGGGCAGGGAAGTTCCTACGAGCAGTACTTC,TRBJ2-7,TRBV18,NA,NA,16
CSALLLAEQYF,TGCAGTGCCCTACTATTGGCGGAGCAGTACTTC,TRBJ2-7,TRBV20-1,NA,NA,11
CASNRDRLQGNTIYF,TGTGCCAGCAACCGGGACAGGCTTCAAGGAAACACCATATATTTT,TRBJ1-3,TRBV2,NA,TRBD1,15
CASSFQAGELFF,TGTGCCAGCAGCTTTCAGGCCGGGGAGCTGTTTTTT,TRBJ2-2,TRBV7-9,NA,NA,12